This T cell receptor (beta chain) was sequenced for a study of shared clonotypes between healthy human individuals. Germline V CDR1 and CDR2: SNHLY, FYNNEI. The CDR3 has 15 residues. Trimming took off 3 bases at V and 2 bases at J, with 11 bases between the two ends. This table comes from immunoSEQ multiplex PCR, and its TCRdb copy is limited to in-frame clones, with some not included. The sample holds more than 2 million clones, about 95% seen once. This chain uses TRBV2 with TRBJ1-3, with D hard to call. The sequence was collected from a man between 18 and 35 years old in good health. The sequenced sample consisted of naive CD4+ T cells sorted from blood. The subset was: CD45RA+ positively selected. The CDR3, as DNA: TGTGCCAGCAGTGAGAGGTATAACACTGGAAACACCATATATTTT. It yields the protein CASSERYNTGNTIYF. The complete variable domain, with remaining parts taken from reference TRBV2 and TRBJ1-3, reads EPEVTQTPSHQVTQMGQEVILRCVPISNHLYFYWYRQILGQKVEFLVSFYNNEISEKSEIFDDQFSVERPDGSNFTLKIRSTKLEDSAMYFCASSERYNTGNTIYFGEGSWLTVV.